A single sample is the source of the 24 T cell receptor beta chains below, sequenced in a study of response to subunit inactivated influenza vaccine. TCRdb passed the RT-PCR reads through MiXCR, listing each CDR3 protein once. The sample shows some 640,000 distinct CDR3 sequences, approximately 14% of them seen only once. This material consisted of PBMCs from blood, taken 14 to 15 days before vaccination. These receptors all stem from a man in his fifties or sixties who received an inactivated influenza vaccine.

The rearrangement joins TRBV6-2 or TRBV6-3 to TRBJ1-5; perhaps TRBD1 as D (5 bases). Germline loops: CDR1 MNHEY, CDR2 SVGEGT. V lost 6 bases and J 0 bases, leaving 12 bases between the germline ends. This CDR3 comprises 15 residues. The CDR3 loop reads CASRDGTYSNQPQHF. CDR3 DNA sequence: TGTGCCAGCAGGGATGGGACGTATAGCAATCAGCCCCAGCATTTT.

J is TRBJ1-2 and V is TRBV4-2, with D possibly being TRBD1 (5 bases). Germline V gene data show CDR1 as LGHNA and CDR2 as YNFKEQ. The CDR3 runs to 14 residues. The V end lost 0 bases, the J end lost 7 bases, and 12 bases lay between the germline ends. CDR3 residues: CASSQEYSQGGYTF. DNA for the CDR3: TGTGCCAGCAGCCAAGAGTACTCCCAGGGTGGCTACACCTTC.

This clonotype was detected once. V is TRBV10-3 and J is TRBJ2-7, with 12 bases lining up with TRBD1. There are 15 residues in the CDR3. The V segment lost 10 bases and the J segment 4 bases; nucleotides outside the gene matches: 11. CDR1 and CDR2 from the germline V gene are ENHRY and SYGVKD. The CDR3 loop reads CATRDRGPGLYEQYF. The CDR3 coding sequence is TGTGCCACCCGGGACAGGGGGCCGGGACTTTACGAGCAGTACTTC.

The chain employs TRBV20-1 and TRBJ1-6; D perhaps matches TRBD1 (5 bases). Trimming took off 2 bases at V and 10 bases at J, with 15 bases between the two ends. CDR1 DFQATT and CDR2 SNEGSKA come from the germline V gene (reference sequence). CDR3 length: 14 amino acids. The CDR3 protein is CSARRGSQNSPLHF. In DNA form, the CDR3 reads TGCAGTGCTAGACGGGGCAGCCAGAACTCACCCCTCCACTTT.

The J gene is TRBJ2-7, the V gene TRBV6-1, with 12 bases that match TRBD1. Germline CDR1 and CDR2: MNHNS and SASEGT. The CDR3 spans 15 residues. Trimming at V came to 3 bases and at J to 3 bases, leaving 3 bases not matched to a gene. The CDR3 coding sequence is TGTGCCAGCAGTGACCGGGACAGGGGGCTCTACGAGCAGTACTTC. Its protein product is CASSDRDRGLYEQYF.

This clonotype has more than one count but fewer than ten. DNA for the CDR3: TGTGCCAGCAGCCAAGAAGTCAGGGGGCTGGAGACCCAGTACTTC. Residues: CASSQEVRGLETQYF. The J gene is TRBJ2-5, the V gene TRBV3-1; TRBD1 matches 8 bases. In germline, CDR1 is LGHDT, CDR2 YNNKEL (reference sequence). The CDR3 covers 15 residues. V trimming: 0 bases; J trimming: 5 bases; junction bases outside the gene matches: 5.

The V gene is TRBV11-1, the J gene TRBJ1-2; TRBD1 is a possible D gene (6 bases). Germline V gene lookup returns CDR1 SGHAT and CDR2 FQDESV (reference sequence). The V gene lost 5 bases and the J gene lost 6 bases, with 31 bases spanning the gap. The CDR3 is made up of 19 amino acids. The chain's CDR3 is CASSLDPNSVNTGRDGYTF. CDR3 in DNA: TGTGCCAGCAGCCTAGACCCCAATTCCGTCAATACAGGGCGGGATGGCTACACCTTC.

The chain uses TRBV11-2 and TRBJ2-3; D remains ambiguous. The CDR3 runs 13 residues. V was trimmed by 0 bases and J by 10 bases, leaving 11 bases between them. CDR1 and CDR2 (germline): SGHAT, FQNNGV. The CDR3 is CASSLDGVAAQYF. In DNA form, the CDR3 reads TGTGCCAGCAGCTTAGATGGGGTAGCTGCGCAGTATTTT.

Here the CDR3 reads CASSGGQGSTDTQYF. The CDR3 region has the DNA TGCGCCAGCAGCGGGGGACAGGGGAGCACAGATACGCAGTATTTT. The chain carries TRBV5-1 and TRBJ2-3; 10 bases agree with TRBD1. The J segment lost 0 bases and the V segment lost 4 bases, leaving 2 bases of the junction unmatched. The CDR3 runs 15 residues. Germline-derived CDR1 and CDR2 are SGHRS and YFSETQ.

This rearrangement joins TRBV4-3 to TRBJ1-5, with D perhaps TRBD1 (5 bases). The V end lost 3 bases, the J end lost 7 bases, and 13 bases lay between the germline ends. The CDR3 totals 14 residues. The germline V gene has CDR1 LGHNA and CDR2 YSLEER. The DNA of the CDR3 is TGCGCCAGCAGCCAGATCCTCCAGGGACAGCCCCAGCATTTT. Protein product: CASSQILQGQPQHF.

The gene calls are TRBV7-9 and TRBJ1-1; D not certain. CDR3 length equals 16 residues. Germline lookup yields CDR1 SEHNR and CDR2 FQNEAQ (reference sequence). The ends were cut back, 5 bases at V and 0 bases at J, with 16 bases in the middle. The CDR3 here is CASSPPARRVNTEAFF. CDR3 sequence (DNA): TGTGCCAGCAGCCCACCCGCGAGGAGGGTGAACACTGAAGCTTTCTTT. The whole variable domain, filled in from reference TRBV7-9 and TRBJ1-1, reads DTGVSQNPRHKITKRGQNVTFRCDPISEHNRLYWYRQTLGQGPEFLTYFQNEAQLEKSRLLSDRFSAERPKGSFSTLEIQRTEQGDSAMYLCASSPPARRVNTEAFFGQGTRLTVV.

This chain links TRBV7-8 with TRBJ2-7; 8 bases are a match to TRBD1. Germline-derived CDR1 and CDR2 are SGHVS and FQNEAQ. The CDR3 is 14 amino acids. After removal of 5 bases from V and 2 bases from J, the junction contained 5 bases not matched to a gene. The CDR3 nucleotides read TGTGCCAGCAGCCACCAGGGACAGGCCTACGAGCAGTACTTC. Protein sequence: CASSHQGQAYEQYF.

This clonotype was found a few times. The chain employs TRBV20-1 and TRBJ2-5, with D perhaps assigned TRBD1 or TRBD2 (5 bases each). Trimming removed 0 bases from V and 3 bases from J, with 11 bases in between. In germline, CDR1 is DFQATT, CDR2 SNEGSKA (reference sequence). This CDR3 spans 14 amino acids. CDR3 sequence (DNA): TGCAGTGCTAGAGAGGGACCGCCGAAAGAGACCCAGTACTTC. Translating it yields CSAREGPPKETQYF.

The chain uses TRBV4-1 and TRBJ1-1; D might be TRBD1 (5 bases). This CDR3 is built from 18 residues. The V and J ends lost 0 bases and 3 bases respectively, with 20 bases between them. CDR1 is MGHRA, CDR2 YSYEKL, per germline. The CDR3 loop reads CASSQDLGRVVSDTEAFF. In DNA form, the CDR3 reads TGCGCCAGCAGCCAAGATCTAGGCAGGGTGGTTAGTGACACTGAAGCTTTCTTT.

This clonotype was seen a few times. The J gene is TRBJ2-3, the V gene TRBV29-1; 7 positions match TRBD1. The V gene's germline CDR1 is SQVTM and CDR2 ANQGSEA. J was trimmed by 0 bases and V by 7 bases; bases with no gene match: 4. The CDR3 loop spans 13 amino acids. The CDR3 DNA sequence: TGCAGCGAGTCAGGGGGTAGCACAGATACGCAGTATTTT. It translates to CSESGGSTDTQYF.

This clonotype appeared many times. The chain joins TRBV4-2 to TRBJ1-2; a weak D match, TRBD1 (5 bases). The CDR3 sequence is 15 residues long. V was trimmed by 6 bases and J by 0 bases, leaving 14 bases between them. From germline, CDR1 is LGHNA and CDR2 YNFKEQ. In DNA, the CDR3 is TGTGCCAGCAGGGCAACGGCGGACACTAACTATGGCTACACCTTC. It specifies CASRATADTNYGYTF.

The rearrangement links TRBV20-1 to TRBJ1-2; a weak D match, TRBD1 (5 bases). The germline V and J ends were trimmed by 0 bases and 5 bases, with 10 bases remaining between them. This CDR3 contains 13 residues. Germline CDR1 is DFQATT and CDR2 is SNEGSKA (reference sequence). The CDR3 loop reads CSARDPREYGYTF. The CDR3 DNA reads TGCAGTGCTAGAGATCCCAGGGAATATGGCTACACCTTC.

CDR3 nucleotide sequence: TGTGCCAGCAGCTTAATAACGGCGGGAGGGTTGGAGACCCAGTACTTC. The encoded protein is CASSLITAGGLETQYF. The chain carries TRBV7-6 and TRBJ2-5; TRBD2 matches at 9 bases. V shed 2 bases and J 5 bases; nucleotides not matched to a gene: 9. CDR1 is SGHVS, CDR2 FNYEAQ, per germline. The CDR3 runs to 16 residues.

This clonotype was seen many times. The CDR3 bases are TGTGCCAGCAGCCAGATTTCCTACGAGCAGTACTTC. Translation: CASSQISYEQYF. The chain uses TRBV6-2 or TRBV6-3 and TRBJ2-7; no clear D gene. This CDR3 comprises 12 residues. Germline loops: CDR1 MNHEY, CDR2 SVGEGT. V was shortened by 6 bases and J by 1 base, with 7 bases between the two germline ends.

CDR3 in amino acids: CASSQEGSYNEQFF. The CDR3 coding sequence is TGTGCCAGCAGCCAAGAAGGGTCCTACAATGAGCAGTTCTTC. The chain joins TRBV3-1 to TRBJ2-1; D not resolved. Germline CDR1 LGHDT, CDR2 YNNKEL (reference sequence). The CDR3 contains 14 residues. Trimming pared 0 bases from V and 1 base from J, leaving 4 bases between.

This chain uses TRBV25-1 with TRBJ1-3; D ambiguous. Trimming took 6 bases from V and 0 from J, leaving 12 bases between them. CDR1 MGHDK and CDR2 SYGVNS come from the germline V gene. The CDR3 covers 15 residues. This CDR3 is CASRATGFSGNTIYF. In DNA, the CDR3 is TGTGCCAGCAGAGCGACGGGGTTCTCTGGAAACACCATATATTTT.

There are a few counts of this clonotype. V gene TRBV19 combines with J gene TRBJ2-3, with 8 bases fitting TRBD2. The germline CDR1 and CDR2 sequences are LNHDA and SQIVND (reference sequence). The ends lost 3 bases at V and 2 bases at J; junction bases unmatched: 7. The CDR3 is made up of 16 amino acids. The CDR3 coding sequence is TGTGCCAGTAGTATCTCCGGGACTAGAACCACAGATACGCAGTATTTT. Encoded protein: CASSISGTRTTDTQYF. Full variable domain (outside the CDR3, taken from reference TRBV19 and TRBJ2-3): DGGITQSPKYLFRKEGQNVTLSCEQNLNHDAMYWYRQDPGQGLRLIYYSQIVNDFQKGDIAEGYSVSREKKESFPLTVTSAQKNPTAFYLCASSISGTRTTDTQYFGPGTRLTVL.

The rearrangement joins TRBV25-1 to TRBJ2-5; 7 positions agree with TRBD1. Germline CDR1 and CDR2: MGHDK and SYGVNS. With V trimmed by 4 bases and J by 9 bases, 8 bases remained unmatched. This CDR3 has 13 amino acids. CDR3 nucleotides: TGTGCCAGCAGTGGGGACAGCGTGGAGGCCCAGTACTTC. It specifies CASSGDSVEAQYF.

For the CDR3, the DNA is TGCGCCAGCAGCTTGGCCTCGGGGGCCCCCGTCTACGAGCAGTACTTC. Its translation is CASSLASGAPVYEQYF. The chain links TRBV5-1 to TRBJ2-7, with D perhaps being TRBD1 or TRBD2 (6 bases each). Germline values: CDR1 SGHRS, CDR2 YFSETQ. Between the trimmed V and J ends, which lost 0 bases and 3 bases, there was a span of 16 bases. This CDR3 comprises 16 residues.